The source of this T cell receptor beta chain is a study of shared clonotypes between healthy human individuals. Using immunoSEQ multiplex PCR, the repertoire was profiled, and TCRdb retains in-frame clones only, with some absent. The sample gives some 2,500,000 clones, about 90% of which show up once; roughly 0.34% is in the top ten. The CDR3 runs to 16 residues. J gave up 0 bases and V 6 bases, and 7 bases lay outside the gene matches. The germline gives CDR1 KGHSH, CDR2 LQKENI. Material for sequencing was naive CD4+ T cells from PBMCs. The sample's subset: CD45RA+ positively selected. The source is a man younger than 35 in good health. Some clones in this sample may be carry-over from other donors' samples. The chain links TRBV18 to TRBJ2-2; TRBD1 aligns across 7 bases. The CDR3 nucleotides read TGTGCCAGCTCGCGAACGACAGGGACGAACACCGGGGAGCTGTTTTTT. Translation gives CASSRTTGTNTGELFF.